Detailed here is one T cell receptor (beta chain). Its antigen remains unknown. Sequenced by immunoSEQ multiplex PCR; TCRdb stores in-frame clones only, minus some. The sample records over 25,000 clones, roughly 80% being singletons. This sample was taken from a study of vaccination effects on CD4 cells after COVID-19. The wider study: Post-vaccine samples followed the second dose by a median of 72 days.

The germline CDR1 and CDR2 sequences are MNHEY and SMNVEV (reference sequence). This CDR3 region has 14 residues. V lost 5 bases and J lost 1, with 11 bases in between. Notes on the study in general: Whether induced by infection or by vaccine, clones showed marked clonal contraction late after vaccination.

Antigen-specific CD4+ T cells expanded by the ViraFEST assay with viral peptide pools were then sequenced. The authors isolated CD4+ T cells after 10 days of culture. Each participant was given two doses of one vaccine (BNT162b2 or mRNA-1273). The chain is built from TRBV27 and TRBJ1-1; TRBD1 is a possible D gene (6 bases). The specimen was CD4+ T cells from PBMCs cultured with HCoV-229E spike peptides, collected after COVID-19 vaccination. The clonotype was recovered from a human donor who received a COVID-19 vaccine. As DNA, the CDR3 is TGTGCCAGCAGTGTACAGGGACCGAACACTGAAGCTTTCTTT. It is translated as CASSVQGPNTEAFF.